The rows below give T cell receptor beta chains drawn from one sample of a study of identical twins. TCRdb itself ran the 5' RACE reads through MiXCR, one entry per CDR3 protein. The sample consists of 250,000 to 300,000 distinct CDR3 sequences, about 9% of them appearing once. This sample also belongs to another study, concerning yellow fever vaccine responses in identical twins.

The specimen was CD8+ T cells sorted from blood. The receptors here all came from a woman between 18 and 30 years old in good health. CDR3s include the opening cysteine and the closing phenylalanine or tryptophan. The D gene is left open where the match is weak. Not every row has a clone size; where given, it reads once, few, many or a size class.

j_call d_call v_call clone_size cdr3_aa cdr3_nt
TRBJ1-2 TRBD1 TRBV4-3 few CASSQDRGHGYTF TGCGCCAGCAGCCAAGATAGGGGGCATGGCTACACCTTC
TRBJ2-5 TRBD2 TRBV9 . CASSAGTSGIQYQETQYF TGTGCCAGCAGCGCCGGGACTAGCGGGATTCAGTACCAAGAGACCCAGTACTTC
TRBJ2-1 . TRBV29-1 many CSVEGRRGYNEQFF TGCAGCGTTGAAGGAAGGAGGGGGTACAATGAGCAGTTCTTC
TRBJ2-1 TRBD2 TRBV27 many CASNYRGEVYNEQFF TGTGCCAGCAACTACCGGGGGGAGGTCTACAATGAGCAGTTCTTC
TRBJ2-7 TRBD2 TRBV7-9 . CASSPREGGSYEQYF TGTGCCAGCAGCCCCAGGGAAGGCGGGAGCTACGAGCAGTACTTC
TRBJ1-1 . TRBV12-3/TRBV12-4 few CASSLGGAGTEAFF TGTGCCAGCAGTTTGGGGGGGGCTGGGACTGAAGCTTTCTTT
TRBJ2-7 TRBD1 TRBV28 few CASSPSYRGTYEQYF TGTGCCAGCAGTCCGTCCTACAGGGGTACCTACGAGCAGTACTTC
TRBJ2-5 . TRBV20-1 few CSARAVRLGRETQYF TGCAGTGCTAGAGCTGTCCGCCTGGGAAGGGAGACCCAGTACTTC
TRBJ2-7 . TRBV20-1 . CSGKDSNYYEQYF TGCAGTGGTAAGGACTCCAACTACTACGAGCAGTACTTC
TRBJ2-2 . TRBV7-9 many CASTRPGESGELFF TGTGCCAGCACCCGCCCGGGGGAGTCCGGGGAGCTGTTTTTT
TRBJ2-3 TRBD1 TRBV12-5 . CASGLVTGGSTDTQYF TGTGCTAGTGGTTTGGTGACAGGGGGCAGCACAGATACGCAGTATTTT
TRBJ2-3 . TRBV12-3/TRBV12-4 many CASNPGTGVSSDTQYF TGTGCCAGCAATCCCGGGACGGGGGTATCGTCGGATACGCAGTATTTT
TRBJ2-1 . TRBV12-3/TRBV12-4 many CASSLKPLSGLYNEQFF TGTGCCAGCAGTTTAAAGCCCCTGAGCGGTCTCTACAATGAGCAGTTCTTC
TRBJ2-3 TRBD2 TRBV4-1 . CASSATSGAFTDTQYF TGCGCCAGCAGCGCCACTAGCGGGGCTTTCACAGATACGCAGTATTTT
TRBJ2-7 . TRBV10-3 many CAITPHSETYEQYF TGTGCCATCACTCCGCACAGTGAAACCTACGAGCAGTACTTC
TRBJ1-6 . TRBV7-9 few CASSSPLGGNSPLHF TGTGCCAGCAGCTCACCCCTCGGGGGGAATTCACCCCTCCACTTT
TRBJ1-1 . TRBV29-1 few CSVNDRLNTEAFF TGCAGCGTTAACGACAGGCTGAACACTGAAGCTTTCTTT
TRBJ1-5 . TRBV10-3 many CAISESISSSEAQHF TGTGCCATCAGTGAGTCGATATCTTCGTCTGAAGCCCAGCATTTT
TRBJ2-7 TRBD2 TRBV28 . CASRTGTSDPYEQYF TGTGCCAGCAGGACCGGGACTAGCGACCCCTACGAGCAGTACTTC
TRBJ2-1 TRBD2 TRBV14 once CASSTRLAGAVEQFF TGTGCCAGCAGCACTCGACTAGCGGGAGCGGTTGAGCAGTTCTTC
TRBJ2-5 . TRBV28 . CASSFLFGQQETQYF TGTGCCAGCAGTTTCCTCTTCGGACAGCAAGAGACCCAGTACTTC
TRBJ2-7 . TRBV7-9 . CASSLHGNSDLEEQYF TGTGCCAGCAGCTTACATGGTAACAGTGACTTGGAGGAGCAGTACTTC
TRBJ2-1 . TRBV7-6 . CASSHRDTGSYEQFF TGTGCCAGCAGCCATCGGGACACCGGATCATATGAGCAGTTCTTC
TRBJ2-1 TRBD2 TRBV20-1 few CSARGLLAGVLSEQFF TGCAGTGCTAGGGGCCTACTAGCGGGGGTTTTGAGTGAGCAGTTCTTC
TRBJ2-1 . TRBV27 few CASSLIGLVGYNEQFF TGTGCCAGCAGTTTAATCGGCCTAGTGGGATACAATGAGCAGTTCTTC
TRBJ2-5 . TRBV24-1 . CATSGYETQETQYF TGTGCCACCAGTGGTTATGAAACACAAGAGACCCAGTACTTC
TRBJ2-7 . TRBV27 many CASSSTGYEQYF TGTGCCTCCTCGTCGACAGGCTACGAGCAGTACTTC
TRBJ2-7 . TRBV25-1 many CASSGAATYEQYF TGTGCCAGCAGTGGGGCTGCCACCTACGAGCAGTACTTC
TRBJ2-5 TRBD1 TRBV6-5 few CASSSLNRGRETQYF TGTGCCAGCAGTTCACTGAACAGGGGGCGAGAGACCCAGTACTTC
TRBJ1-2 . TRBV28 few CASRNVEGLDYGYTF TGTGCCAGCAGGAACGTAGAGGGTTTAGACTATGGCTACACCTTC
TRBJ2-7 . TRBV7-8 many CASSVATPSYEQYF TGTGCCAGCAGCGTAGCAACTCCCTCCTACGAGCAGTACTTC
TRBJ2-1 . TRBV3-1 . CASSQVWGAHDNEQFF TGTGCCAGCAGCCAGGTGTGGGGGGCACACGACAATGAGCAGTTCTTC